This T cell receptor beta chain was identified in a study of blood T cell repertoires in COVID-19 (dated by TCRdb to the early 2020s). In terms of the full investigation: Samples covering the acute and convalescent phases of COVID-19 were provided by collaborators in the United States, Italy and Spain. The material from the prospective study consisted of cDNA or gDNA derived from T cells, B-cell-depleted T cells, or PBMCs. The dataset comprised deeply sampled blood TCRbeta repertoires from subjects exposed to, actively infected with, or recovered from COVID-19. The repertoires were released in a freely available public database intended as a resource for research on the immune response to SARS-CoV-2. Samples came from the ongoing ImmuneRACE study (first 160 participants) plus 1,254 subjects from 6 global collaborators. The sample metadata nearly always contained a de-identified subject ID, COVID-19 status, age in years and sex. Where available, HLA class I and class II types were obtained from metadata supplied by the sample provider rather than from assay-based typing. Points the paper makes about the study in general: The amount of clinical and demographic metadata varied by source and participant and was provided uncurated.

The immunoSEQ Assay, a bias-controlled multiplex PCR, was used to amplify TCRbeta CDR3 regions from genomic DNA. In the authors' own workflow: Within the assay, amplification of reference gene primers was used to estimate how many nucleated cells each sample contained. To quantify the absolute abundance of each unique TCRbeta CDR3 rearrangement, sequence reads were collapsed and filtered. For each sample, productive Simpson clonality was calculated as the square root of Simpson's diversity index across productive rearrangements. TCRdb holds this immuneACCESS table with in-frame rearrangements only. Some clones are missing; in checked studies, unresolved V genes explain under half, and the rest has no known cause. That table furnishes V, J and clone size, whereas the DNA furnished D and trimming. Here the sample has a few hundred thousand clones; 70% to 90% occur a single time. Clones ranked in the top ten supply more than 1.5% of the sample.

Participants in the prospective study were aged about 18 to 89 years, lived in 20 to 25 United States geographic areas, and enrolled through a virtual design. To assign participants to cohorts, the prospective study relied on clinical history that participants themselves reported in a screening survey and a study questionnaire. For ImmuneRACE Cohort 3, a participant was defined as recovered based on two consecutive negative NP/OP PCR tests, clearance by a healthcare professional, or resolution of symptoms. In the prospective study, mobile phlebotomists collected whole blood, serum and a nasopharyngeal or oropharyngeal swab from each participant. Additional blood draws and questionnaires over an approximately two-month period could optionally be provided by prospective study participants. Before DNA extraction, prospective study blood samples were shipped either frozen or at room temperature. The germline V gene sets CDR1 to LGHNA and CDR2 to YSLEER. Measured from the cysteine to the phenylalanine, the CDR3 is 16 residues long. Only the CDR3 DNA stays, 48 bases, in frame from base 1. From V the trimming removes 0 bases and from J it removes 5 bases, while the gene matches leave 9 bases of the junction unaccounted for.

As concerns this clone: Its antigen remains undetermined. No much larger clone exists at a distance of one base, and base qualities are not known.

This TCR came from a man aged 35 to 55 who had recovered from COVID-19. This chain is built from TRBV4-3 and TRBJ1-2; 7 central nucleotides agree with TRBD1. The specimen sequenced was PBMCs or T cells enriched from blood (not recorded which). The CDR3: CASSQDRNRGAYGYTF. The bases read TGCGCCAGCAGCCAAGATCGCAACAGGGGAGCGTATGGCTACACCTTC.